This T cell receptor (beta chain) is drawn from a study of CD8+ T cells in alopecia areata. Across the whole study: Skin from roughly 6-13-month-old C3H/HeJ graft donors with spontaneous alopecia went to approximately 7-10-week-old female C3H/HeJ mice. Whole-study findings and limits: Compared with normal scalp, lesional scalp had higher clonality and more expanded CD8+ clones. The study also sequences resident alphabeta T cells of normal skin in scalp samples.

Extraction of RNA preceded its reverse transcription into cDNA, which served as the sequencing template. The assay was immunoSEQ multiplex PCR, and TCRdb's table has in-frame clones only and misses some. This sample comprises about 110,000 clones, none seen once only. In regard to this clone: What it binds is not known. These gene names are mouse names. Sequencing ends 4 residues short of the CDR3 end; the germline J gene provides the rest.

The germline CDR1 and CDR2 sequences are NNHDY and SYVADS. Trimming cost V 0 bases and J 2 bases, with 14 bases left between them. This CDR3 is built from 17 residues. The clonotype originates from a C3H/HeJ mouse with alopecia areata. These mice share the MHC haplotype H2-k. The sample was lesional skin. The chain recombines TRBV13-3 with TRBJ1-4; maybe TRBD1 (5 bases). CDR3 residues: CASSDAREGLSNERLFF. Partial CDR3 DNA: TGTGCCAGCAGTGATGCAAGGGAGGGACTCTCCAACGAA.